Shown below are 27 T cell receptor beta chains from a single sample sequenced in a study of OX40 agonist ivuxolimab in advanced cancers. Clones were sequenced by immunoSEQ multiplex PCR, and TCRdb holds only the in-frame ones, with some missing. Among approximately 82,000 clones, roughly nine tenths were seen once, and the ten largest hold about 9.1%. The specimen was CD4+ or CD8+ T cells sorted from blood, collected in a trial of the OX40 agonist ivuxolimab. The receptors come from an adult with an advanced solid tumor such as melanoma, head and neck, liver or kidney cancer.

This chain joins TRBV7-2 and TRBJ2-5; D may be TRBD2 (5 bases). CDR1 and CDR2 (germline): SGHTA, FQGNSA. V was cut by 1 base and J by 10 bases, with 13 bases left in between. The CDR3 is 13 residues long. CDR3 loop: CASSLETPGVQYF. The CDR3 DNA sequence: TGTGCCAGCAGCTTAGAGACTCCCGGGGTCCAGTACTTC. The variable domain in full, with the rest retrieved from reference TRBV7-2 and TRBJ2-5, is GAGVSQSPSNKVTEKGKDVELRCDPISGHTALYWYRQSLGQGLEFLIYFQGNSAPDKSGLPSDRFSAERTGGSVSTLTIQRTQQEDSAVYLCASSLETPGVQYFGPGTRLLVL.

This chain joins TRBV18 and TRBJ1-6, with 7 bases lining up with TRBD1. The length of the CDR3 is 14 residues. The J segment lost 8 bases and the V segment lost 5 bases, leaving 6 bases of the junction unmatched. Germline V CDR1 and CDR2: KGHSH, LQKENI. For the CDR3, the DNA is TGTGCCAGCTCAGTAACAGGGGCGGATTCACCCCTCCACTTT. It specifies CASSVTGADSPLHF.

This chain links TRBV5-1 with TRBJ1-4, with D possibly being TRBD1 (6 bases). V lost 7 bases, J lost 8 bases, and 18 bases lay in between. The CDR3 length is 14 residues. CDR1 SGHRS and CDR2 YFSETQ come from the germline V gene. The CDR3 DNA sequence: TGCGCCAGCCGCCGATCAGGGGTTGGGGAAAAACTGTTTTTT. Its translation: CASRRSGVGEKLFF.

The chain uses TRBV27 and TRBJ1-6; D not resolved. V was cut by 3 bases and J by 8 bases, with 8 bases left in between. The germline V gene has CDR1 MNHEY and CDR2 SMNVEV (reference sequence). There are 13 residues in the CDR3. In DNA, the CDR3 is TGTGCCAGCAGTTTGACATCTTATTCACCCCTCCACTTT. This sequence encodes CASSLTSYSPLHF.

The genes are TRBV6-5 and TRBJ1-1; D unresolved. Germline CDR1 and CDR2: MNHEY and SVGAGI. Trimming cost V 4 bases and J 1 base, with 7 bases left between them. This CDR3 region has 13 residues. The CDR3 coding sequence is TGTGCCAGCAGTTTAATAGAGAACACTGAAGCTTTCTTT. This codes for CASSLIENTEAFF.

This rearrangement joins TRBV5-6 to TRBJ1-2, with 7 bases lining up with TRBD1. V lost 2 bases and J lost 5; bases outside the gene matches: 9. The CDR3 runs to 15 residues. Germline CDR1 is SGHDT and CDR2 is YYEEEE. The CDR3 protein is CASSFQDRPLYGYTF. The CDR3 nucleotides are TGTGCCAGCAGCTTTCAGGACAGGCCATTGTATGGCTACACCTTC.

V usage is TRBV6-6 and J usage is TRBJ2-7; D is uncertain. The CDR3 is 12 amino acids. Germline CDR1 and CDR2: MNHNY and SVGAGI (reference sequence). V was cut by 6 bases and J by 2 bases, with 8 bases left in between. The CDR3 DNA is TGTGCCAGCAGGGATAGGCCCTACGAGCAGTACTTC. Its translation: CASRDRPYEQYF.

Comment on this clone: The same CDR3 also results from other DNA sequences found in this sample. The chain recombines TRBV7-9 with TRBJ1-3; D ambiguous. The V gene's germline CDR1 is SEHNR and CDR2 FQNEAQ (reference sequence). V was shortened by 5 bases and J by 0 bases, with 5 bases between the two germline ends. The CDR3 has 13 amino acids. CDR3 bases: TGTGCCAGCAGCCTCTACTCTGGAAACACCATATATTTT. This sequence encodes CASSLYSGNTIYF.

The chain combines TRBV5-1 with TRBJ2-2; TRBD1 might be the D (6 bases). Germline values: CDR1 SGHRS, CDR2 YFSETQ. Trimming took off 0 bases at V and 7 bases at J, with 7 bases between the two ends. The CDR3 runs to 13 residues. The chain's CDR3 is CASSLAGDGELFF. CDR3 coding DNA: TGCGCCAGCAGCTTGGCAGGGGACGGGGAGCTGTTTTTT.

The chain has TRBV4-1 and TRBJ2-7; 10 bases agree with TRBD1. The CDR3 extends over 16 amino acids. In germline, CDR1 is MGHRA, CDR2 YSYEKL. V lost 4 bases, J lost 4 bases, and 10 bases stayed unmatched. CDR3: CASSPAGTGDLYEQYF. In DNA form, the CDR3 reads TGCGCCAGCAGCCCAGCCGGGACAGGGGACCTTTACGAGCAGTACTTC.

This chain uses TRBV20-1 with TRBJ2-7, with unresolved D. This CDR3 is 11 amino acids long. V was pared by 3 bases and J by 2 bases, with 5 bases between. Germline CDR1 and CDR2: DFQATT and SNEGSKA (reference sequence). CDR3 residues: CSARNAYEQYF. CDR3 bases: TGCAGTGCTAGGAACGCCTACGAGCAGTACTTC.

The chain joins TRBV19 to TRBJ1-3, with D possibly matching TRBD1 (5 bases). Germline V gene data show CDR1 as LNHDA and CDR2 as SQIVND (reference sequence). V lost 5 bases and J 2 bases, leaving 10 bases between the germline ends. The CDR3 has 14 residues. CDR3 in amino acids: CASSLQGTGNTIYF. CDR3 sequence (DNA): TGTGCCAGTAGTCTTCAGGGTACTGGAAACACCATATATTTT. Combining the CDR3 with reference TRBV19 and TRBJ1-3 gives the whole variable domain DGGITQSPKYLFRKEGQNVTLSCEQNLNHDAMYWYRQDPGQGLRLIYYSQIVNDFQKGDIAEGYSVSREKKESFPLTVTSAQKNPTAFYLCASSLQGTGNTIYFGEGSWLTVV.

A word on this clone: The sample holds other DNA sequences that translate to the same CDR3. The V call is TRBV19, the J call TRBJ1-2; 9 nucleotides match TRBD1. The junction had 7 bases not matched to a gene; V was cut back by 6 bases and J by 5 bases. The CDR3 extends over 14 amino acids. Germline V lookup: CDR1 LNHDA, CDR2 SQIVND (reference sequence). The CDR3 sequence: CASSPGQGGYGYTF. The CDR3 DNA reads TGTGCCAGTAGCCCGGGACAGGGAGGGTATGGCTACACCTTC.

This chain joins TRBV6-1 and TRBJ2-6; unclear D gene. V lost 7 bases and J 0 bases, leaving 10 bases between the germline ends. Germline lookup yields CDR1 MNHNS and CDR2 SASEGT. This CDR3 has 15 amino acids. The CDR3 is CASTLAISGANVLTF. The DNA of the CDR3 is TGTGCCAGCACCCTGGCAATCTCTGGGGCCAACGTCCTGACTTTC.

The chain combines TRBV28 with TRBJ1-2, with unresolved D. From germline, CDR1 is MDHEN and CDR2 SYDVKM. This CDR3 contains 13 residues. V lost 3 bases and J lost 4, with 9 bases in between. The chain's CDR3 is CASSLGRPYGYTF. The DNA for the CDR3 is TGTGCCAGCAGTTTGGGCAGGCCCTATGGCTACACCTTC.

The chain employs TRBV5-1 and TRBJ1-2; D remains unclear. V lost 0 bases and J lost 5, with 14 bases in between. Germline CDR1 is SGHRS and CDR2 is YFSETQ. The CDR3 spans 15 residues. CDR3 in amino acids: CASSLEGFGIYGYTF. The CDR3 DNA sequence: TGCGCCAGCAGCTTGGAAGGCTTTGGGATATATGGCTACACCTTC.

V and J are TRBV4-2 and TRBJ1-2, with D unclear. Trimming removed 1 base from V and 0 bases from J, with 9 bases in between. The CDR3 length is 15 residues. The germline CDR1 and CDR2 sequences are LGHNA and YNFKEQ. CDR3 region: CASSQGVRTNYGYTF. CDR3 coding DNA: TGTGCCAGCAGCCAAGGGGTCAGGACTAACTATGGCTACACCTTC.

This chain connects TRBV7-9 to TRBJ2-1; 16 bases fit TRBD2. CDR3 length: 16 amino acids. The germline V gene has CDR1 SEHNR and CDR2 FQNEAQ (reference sequence). V was clipped by 4 bases and J by 9 bases; unmatched bases: 6. The CDR3 DNA follows: TGTGCCAGCAGCTCGGGACTAGCGGGGGGGCCGGGTGAGCAGTTCTTC. Its translation is CASSSGLAGGPGEQFF.

This chain links TRBV28 with TRBJ2-7; 10 positions agree with TRBD1. The germline V gene has CDR1 MDHEN and CDR2 SYDVKM. The CDR3 contains 13 residues. CDR3: CVATGTGAYEQYF. In DNA, the CDR3 is TGTGTTGCCACCGGGACAGGGGCCTACGAGCAGTACTTC.

This clone was picked up one time. The rearrangement uses TRBV19 and TRBJ1-1, with D unclear. Trimming cost V 3 bases and J 6 bases, with 8 bases left between them. The CDR3 sequence is 12 residues long. Germline lookup yields CDR1 LNHDA and CDR2 SQIVND (reference sequence). The CDR3 DNA reads TGTGCCAGTAGTATTAGGGCAGCTGAAGCTTTCTTT. Its protein product is CASSIRAAEAFF.

This chain joins TRBV4-1 and TRBJ2-7; D remains ambiguous. The CDR3 extends over 15 amino acids. Per germline, CDR1 MGHRA and CDR2 YSYEKL. The V end was cut by 0 bases, the J end by 4 bases, with 13 bases between. The CDR3, as DNA: TGCGCCAGCAGCCAAGATGTTTTTCCAGGTTACGAGCAGTACTTC. This translates into CASSQDVFPGYEQYF.

The gene calls are TRBV15 and TRBJ2-3; D tentatively fits TRBD1 or TRBD2 (5 bases each). Germline CDR1 LNHNV, CDR2 YYDKDF (reference sequence). The CDR3 loop spans 15 amino acids. V lost 5 bases and J 4 bases, leaving 16 bases between the germline ends. CDR3 amino acids: CATSRGFQGADTQYF. As DNA, the CDR3 is TGTGCCACCAGCCGAGGCTTCCAGGGAGCAGATACGCAGTATTTT.

The V call is TRBV27, the J call TRBJ1-2, with 9 bases that match TRBD1. The CDR3 is 14 amino acids. Unmatched junction bases numbered 11, after V lost 7 bases and J lost 8 bases. Germline CDR1 is MNHEY and CDR2 is SMNVEV (reference sequence). The CDR3 region is CASTPDRGIGGYTF. The CDR3 DNA is TGTGCCAGCACCCCCGACAGGGGGATAGGGGGCTACACCTTC.

V gene TRBV2 combines with J gene TRBJ2-5; tentative D call: TRBD1 (6 bases). V lost 2 bases to trimming and J lost 11 bases, with 18 bases between them. Germline CDR1 and CDR2: SNHLY and FYNNEI. The CDR3 covers 14 residues. The CDR3 loop is CASSERQRGREQYF. The CDR3 DNA reads TGTGCCAGCAGTGAAAGGCAAAGGGGGAGAGAGCAGTACTTC.

V gene TRBV18 combines with J gene TRBJ2-3; no firm D call. CDR1 is KGHSH and CDR2 is LQKENI in the germline V gene. V lost 8 bases and J 1 base, leaving 7 bases between the germline ends. The CDR3 extends over 12 amino acids. The CDR3 is CASTTRTDTQYF. As DNA, the CDR3 is TGTGCCAGCACTACCCGCACAGATACGCAGTATTTT.

This chain connects TRBV6-1 to TRBJ2-7, with 8 bases lining up with TRBD1. The V and J ends lost 6 bases and 1 base, in that order; junction bases with no gene match: 8. In germline, CDR1 is MNHNS, CDR2 SASEGT. The CDR3 length is 15 residues. This CDR3 is CASRVGQAMSYEQYF. The CDR3 DNA follows: TGTGCCAGCAGGGTGGGACAGGCCATGTCCTACGAGCAGTACTTC.

This chain links TRBV19 with TRBJ1-1, with D perhaps TRBD1 (5 bases). Trimming removed 6 bases from V and 5 bases from J, with 19 bases in between. Germline lookup yields CDR1 LNHDA and CDR2 SQIVND (reference sequence). CDR3 length: 15 residues. CDR3 sequence: CASSPGGGYRTEAFF. CDR3 in DNA: TGTGCCAGTAGCCCAGGTGGGGGGTATAGGACTGAAGCTTTCTTT.